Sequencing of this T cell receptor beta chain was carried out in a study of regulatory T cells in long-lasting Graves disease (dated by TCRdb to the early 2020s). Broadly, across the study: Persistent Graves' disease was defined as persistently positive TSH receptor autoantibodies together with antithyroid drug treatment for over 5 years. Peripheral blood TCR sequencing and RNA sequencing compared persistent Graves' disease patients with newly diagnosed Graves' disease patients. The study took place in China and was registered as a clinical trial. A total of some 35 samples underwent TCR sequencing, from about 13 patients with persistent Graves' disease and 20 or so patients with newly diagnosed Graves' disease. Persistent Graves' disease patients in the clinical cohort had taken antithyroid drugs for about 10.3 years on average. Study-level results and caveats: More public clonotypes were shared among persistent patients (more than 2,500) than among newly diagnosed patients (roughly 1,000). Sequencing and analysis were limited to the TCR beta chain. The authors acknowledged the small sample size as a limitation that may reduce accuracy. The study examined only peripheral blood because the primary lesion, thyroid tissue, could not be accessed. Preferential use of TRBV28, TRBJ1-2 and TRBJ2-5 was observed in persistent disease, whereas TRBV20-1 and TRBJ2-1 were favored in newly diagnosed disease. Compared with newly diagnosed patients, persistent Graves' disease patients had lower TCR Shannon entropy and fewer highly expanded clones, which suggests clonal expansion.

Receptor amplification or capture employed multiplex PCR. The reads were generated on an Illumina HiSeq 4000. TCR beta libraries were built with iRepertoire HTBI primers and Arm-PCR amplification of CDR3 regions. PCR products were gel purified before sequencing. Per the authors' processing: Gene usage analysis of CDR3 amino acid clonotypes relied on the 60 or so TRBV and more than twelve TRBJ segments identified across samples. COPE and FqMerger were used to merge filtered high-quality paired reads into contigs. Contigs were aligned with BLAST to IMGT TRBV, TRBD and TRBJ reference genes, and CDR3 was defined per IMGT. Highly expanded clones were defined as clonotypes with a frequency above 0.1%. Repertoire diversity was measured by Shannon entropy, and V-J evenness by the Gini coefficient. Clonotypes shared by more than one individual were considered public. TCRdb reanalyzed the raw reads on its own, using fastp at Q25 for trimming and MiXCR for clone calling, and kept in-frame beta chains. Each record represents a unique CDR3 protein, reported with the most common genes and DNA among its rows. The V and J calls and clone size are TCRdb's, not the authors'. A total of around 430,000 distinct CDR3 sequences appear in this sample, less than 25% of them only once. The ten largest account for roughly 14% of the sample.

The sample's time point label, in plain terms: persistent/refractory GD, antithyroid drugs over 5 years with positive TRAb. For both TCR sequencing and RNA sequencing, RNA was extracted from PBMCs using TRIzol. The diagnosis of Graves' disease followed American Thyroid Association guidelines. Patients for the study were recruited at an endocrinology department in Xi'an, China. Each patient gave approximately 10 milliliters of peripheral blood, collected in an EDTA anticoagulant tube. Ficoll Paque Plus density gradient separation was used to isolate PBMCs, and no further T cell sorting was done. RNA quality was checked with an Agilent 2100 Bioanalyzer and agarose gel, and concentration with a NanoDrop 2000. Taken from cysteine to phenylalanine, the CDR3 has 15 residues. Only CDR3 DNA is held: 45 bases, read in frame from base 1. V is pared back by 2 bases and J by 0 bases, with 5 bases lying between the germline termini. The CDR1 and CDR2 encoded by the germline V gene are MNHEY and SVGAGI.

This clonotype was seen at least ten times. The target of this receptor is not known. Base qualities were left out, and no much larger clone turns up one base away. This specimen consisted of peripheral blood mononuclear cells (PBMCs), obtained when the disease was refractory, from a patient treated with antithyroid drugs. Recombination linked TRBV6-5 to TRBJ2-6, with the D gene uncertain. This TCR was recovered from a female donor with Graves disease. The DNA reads TGTGCCAGCAGTTACCAGGTCTCTGGGGCCAACGTCCTGACTTTC. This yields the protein CASSYQVSGANVLTF.